This T cell receptor (beta chain) was observed in a study of blood T cell repertoires in COVID-19. Across the whole study: Sources were T cells, B-cell-depleted T cells, or PBMCs; the material itself was cDNA or gDNA.

In the original analysis: Estimated nucleated cell counts came from reference gene primer amplification. Only in-frame clones appear in the TCRdb table, and some are missing; sequencing was by immunoSEQ multiplex PCR. V and J calls and clone size are copied from that table; D and trimming were computed from the DNA. The table lists roughly 29,000 clones, roughly 93% of them singletons. Seattle-derived patients entered the study during active infection and were followed longitudinally. The TCR sequence derives from a woman aged 70-85 years with COVID-19, enrolled during active disease. Sequencing was carried out using peripheral blood.

CDR3 amino acids: CASSLYSYEQYF. CDR3 DNA: TGTGCCAGCAGCTTATATAGCTACGAGCAGTACTTC. The V gene is TRBV7-2, the J gene TRBJ2-7, with no clear D. This CDR3 has 12 residues. The V gene's germline CDR1 is SGHTA and CDR2 FQGNSA. Trimming removed 2 bases at V and 3 bases at J, with 5 bases between.